The source of this T cell receptor (beta chain) is a study of naive and memory T cell subsets (TCRdb year 2017). Background on the whole study: An open-source, UMI-based TCR alpha and beta sequencing pipeline was applied to sorted naive and memory peripheral blood T cell subsets. The functional CMV T cell responses agreed completely with IgG serology results. RNA was DNase-treated and reverse transcribed with TCR constant-region primers, mostly using SuperScript III. Study-level results and caveats: RNA-based TCR counts may be affected by expression changes linked to T cell activation and differentiation. In both CD4 and CD8 cells, a rise in Gini index and a fall in Shannon and inverse Simpson diversity were observed from naive through CM, EM and EMRA. After error correction, only a single occurrence was seen for over 95% of naive TCR sequences, so much steeper abundance distributions were produced than in memory subsets. A few larger clonotypes were present in naive repertoires, especially CD8 naive repertoires, and these clonotypes were possibly memory cells re-expressing CD45RA. TCR abundance followed a power law with an exponent that was different for naive and memory subsets but consistent across the three individuals. The repertoire findings for the naive and memory subsets could not be validated, as no ground truth was available. Each clonotype was defined as a single alpha or beta chain sequence rather than as a paired alpha/beta receptor.

Regarding this clonotype: Its binding antigen is unknown. No base-level quality is on record; no much larger clone is a single base apart.

TCR alpha and beta chain libraries were amplified separately from the second PCR step onward. Donor CMV status was determined by IFNgamma production from CD4+ T cells after overnight stimulation of fresh PBMCs with CMV viral lysate. CD4 T cells were positively selected using Miltenyi beads, after which CD8 T cells were positively selected from the CD4-negative fraction. After staining for CD3, CD4, CD8, CD45RA, CD27 and a live/dead dye, cells were sorted on a BD Aria II into four subsets based on CD45RA and CD27. Blood was obtained from a few healthy volunteers, and the blood from each volunteer was fractionated into CD4 and CD8 T cells and subsequently into four differentiation subsets. Approximately 120 ml of peripheral blood was taken from each donor, and PBMC were separated by density-gradient centrifugation on Ficoll-Paque PLUS. The sorted cells were lysed in RLT buffer, after which RNA was extracted using a Qiagen RNeasy kit and kept at -80 degrees C.

For CDR1 and CDR2, the germline V gene lists MDHEN and SYDVKM. V gives up 2 bases and J gives up 5 bases, and the segment between their germline ends measures 13 bases. The CDR3 runs 14 residues from the cysteine to the phenylalanine. The sequence is cut down to CDR3 DNA, 42 bases in frame from base 1. Library preparation employed UMI-ligation and nested PCR. The beta constant-region primer was an equimolar mix of two oligonucleotides covering both TRBC1 and TRBC2. The ligated cDNA went through four rounds of PCR with nested alpha and beta constant-region primers together with the SP2 primer. A single-stranded oligonucleotide containing the SP2 primer and a 12-nucleotide UMI was joined to the 3' end of the cDNA by T4 RNA ligase 1. The ligation reaction was kept at 16 degrees C for roughly 18-25 hours. PCR2 was typically performed as a SYBR Green qPCR and was stopped at a predetermined threshold so that over-amplification was prevented. All purifications after the first were performed with Agencourt AMPure XP magnetic beads. Library quantification was done by Qubit, followed by a TapeStation check on which the main peak was expected at around 650 bp. Pooled libraries were sequenced on an Illumina MiSeq with v2 2x251 paired-end kits, typically giving about 0.9-2.1 million reads per sample. Libraries were pooled at around 4 nM per sample, and about 5-7% PhiX was added to improve cluster recognition. Per the original workflow: V and J genes were assigned to Demultiplexor-processed FASTQ reads by Decombinator through tag matching, with a single base-pair mismatch being allowed. Collapsinator relied on UMIs to fix sequencing errors as well as frequency errors caused by PCR heterogeneity. CDR3Translator translated TCRs and extracted CDR3s from the conserved cysteine to the FGXG phenylalanine, flagging non-productive sequences. Repertoires were subsampled to equal numbers of UMI-defined TCRs before Gini, Shannon entropy and inverse Simpson indices were calculated. Power-law fits to clonotype abundance distributions were performed by maximum likelihood within the linear range. For one naive CD8 sample, the pipeline and MIGEC produced similar UMI counts, unique TCR numbers and clonal distributions. In one analysis, naive TCRs that were also found in any memory subset of the same donor were excluded from the naive repertoire. A set of several thousand CMV-associated CDR3 sequences, compiled from VDJdb and a published dataset, was used to search the repertoires. TCRdb reworked the public reads: Q25 trimming with fastp, MiXCR clone assembly, productive beta chains retained. A single entry per CDR3 protein holds the most common genes and DNA from its merged rows. TCRdb, rather than the study authors, made the V and J calls. The table for this sample lists just over 80,000 distinct CDR3 sequences; 9% of them were counted only once. Together, the top ten hold 1.2% of the sample.

The TCR originated in a human donor in good health. The sequenced material came from naive CD8+ T cells from blood. In light of the paper, this sample's cell subset or site label describes: naive T cells, CD45RA high CD27+. The chain links TRBV28 with TRBJ2-7, with the D gene tentatively TRBD1 or TRBD2, based on 5 matching bases in each. CDR3 protein: CASSLGGRDDEQYF. The DNA is TGTGCCAGCAGTTTAGGGGGACGGGATGACGAGCAGTACTTC.